The text below deals with one T cell receptor (beta chain). Its antigen is not identified. Second-dose timings of about 4 or about 12 weeks were pooled. These data come from a study of T cell responses to AZD1222 COVID-19 vaccine. Findings of the study overall: Repertoire sampling occurred only after the peak T cell response. Only a handful of AZD1222 recipients, several in all, had baseline seropositivity.

Assay used: immunoSEQ multiplex PCR; TCRdb lists only in-frame clones, some missing. The repertoire consists of more than 95,000 clones, with approximately 85% occurring once and the leading ten covering 4.4%. The receptor's source is an adult who received the AZD1222 COVID-19 vaccine. Specimen: peripheral blood, collected 28 days after the second AZD1222 dose.

DNA for the CDR3: TGTGCCAGCGCAGACAGCCACCGTGGGGCCCAGCATTTT. Amino acid sequence: CASADSHRGAQHF. The chain recombines TRBV6-4 with TRBJ1-5, with a possible D match to TRBD1 (5 bases). Germline loops: CDR1 MRHNA, CDR2 SNTAGT. With 8 bases removed from V and 11 bases from J, the gap between germline ends came to 19 bases. The CDR3 extends over 13 amino acids.